This entry lists 9 T cell receptor beta chains sequenced from one sample in a study of CXCR3-negative and CXCR3-positive naive CD8 T cells. All TRB cDNA libraries came from 5' RACE performed with UMI labels. Following a re-call of the 5' RACE reads, TCRdb has one entry per CDR3 protein and lacks DNA. This sample's table reports about 57,000 distinct CDR3 sequences. Sample: memory CD8+ T cells from blood. Receptors originate from a human donor in good health. Some clones in this sample may be carry-over from other donors' samples.

The chain combines TRBV11-3 with TRBJ2-1. CDR3 size: 12 residues. Germline CDR1 is SGHNT and CDR2 is YENEEA. CDR3 in amino acids: CASSHYTDTQYF. Filled out from reference TRBV11-3 and TRBJ2-1, the complete variable domain reads EAGVVQSPRYKIIEKKQPVAFWCNPISGHNTLYWYLQNLGQGPELLIRYENEEAVDDSQLPKDRFSAERLKGVDSTLKIQPAELGDSAVYLCASSHYTDTQYFGPGTRLTVL.

This CDR3 reads CASSFKTGQAIYEQYF. This chain uses TRBV5-1 with TRBJ2-7; TCRdb gives TRBD1 as the D gene, but with no DNA this cannot be confirmed. CDR3 size: 16 residues. Germline V gene data show CDR1 as SGHRS and CDR2 as YFSETQ.

J is TRBJ2-1 and V is TRBV21-1; TCRdb's assignment of TRBD2 cannot be checked, as there is no DNA. TRBV21-1 is labeled a pseudogene. CDR3 size: 20 residues. CDR3 in amino acids: CASSAPSGTSGGLTYNEQFF.

The chain uses TRBV25-1 and TRBJ2-7; absent DNA, TCRdb's TRBD1 call cannot be checked. Germline V gene sequence: CDR1 MGHDK, CDR2 SYGVNS. This CDR3 has 14 amino acids. The CDR3 loop is CASSVGGQFYEQYF.

The rearrangement joins TRBV28 to TRBJ1-6; the TRBD1 assignment by TCRdb is unverifiable without DNA. CDR3 length: 15 residues. Germline V gives CDR1 MDHEN, CDR2 SYDVKM. The chain's CDR3 is CASTPWQEINSPLHF.

The chain combines TRBV6-6 with TRBJ2-5; TCRdb's D gene call, TRBD1, goes unchecked for lack of DNA. The CDR3 is 14 amino acids. From germline, CDR1 is MNHNY and CDR2 SVGAGI (reference sequence). The CDR3 loop is CASSSLEGEETQYF.

V gene TRBV4-3 combines with J gene TRBJ1-2; as DNA is missing, the TRBD1 call by TCRdb cannot be tested. This CDR3 comprises 15 residues. From germline, CDR1 is LGHNA and CDR2 YSLEER. The CDR3 sequence: CASSQEIQGAYGYTF.

The gene calls are TRBV6-1 and TRBJ2-7; TCRdb lists TRBD1, though no DNA is available to test this call. CDR1 and CDR2 from the germline V gene are MNHNS and SASEGT. This CDR3 has 15 residues. CDR3 loop: CATQLRDRGDYEQYF.

The chain combines TRBV7-9 with TRBJ1-1. This CDR3 region has 13 residues. CDR1 and CDR2 (germline): SEHNR, FQNEAQ (reference sequence). The CDR3 protein is CASSFQENTEAFF. Full variable domain (missing parts from reference TRBV7-9 and TRBJ1-1): DTGVSQNPRHKITKRGQNVTFRCDPISEHNRLYWYRQTLGQGPEFLTYFQNEAQLEKSRLLSDRFSAERPKGSFSTLEIQRTEQGDSAMYLCASSFQENTEAFFGQGTRLTVV.